The rows below give T cell receptor beta chains drawn from one sample of a study of identical twins. TCRdb processed the 5' RACE reads anew with MiXCR; each CDR3 protein has one entry. This table holds some 590,000 distinct CDR3 sequences, more than 9% found once. This sample also belongs to another study, concerning yellow fever vaccine responses in identical twins.

Input material: PBMCs. The receptors shown here come from a woman between 18 and 29 years old in good health. Each CDR3 is given with its conserved first and last residue. Fields, in order: clone size, J gene, D gene, V gene, CDR3 DNA, CDR3 protein. D genes are given only for firm matches. Clone size is shown for a subset of rows, as once, few, many or a class of expanded clone.

NA	TRBJ2-2	TRBD1	TRBV6-5	TGTGCCAGCAGTTACTCGGGGGACAGGGGGTCCGGGGAGCTGTTTTTT	CASSYSGDRGSGELFF
many	TRBJ2-5	NA	TRBV7-6	TGTGCCAGCAGCTTACTAGCCGTGCCCAAAGAGACCCAGTACTTC	CASSLLAVPKETQYF
many	TRBJ2-5	NA	TRBV2	TGTGCCAGCAGTGAAAACCGTGAGACCCAGTACTTC	CASSENRETQYF
few	TRBJ2-1	NA	TRBV6-6	TGTGCCAGCAGTCCTGTACTCAATGAGCAGTTCTTC	CASSPVLNEQFF
few	TRBJ2-1	TRBD2	TRBV10-3	TGTGCCATCAGGGAGGGACTAGCGGGTTGGAATGAGCAGTTCTTC	CAIREGLAGWNEQFF
NA	TRBJ2-3	TRBD1	TRBV30	TGTGCCTGGAGGCTGACAGGGTCCGTAGGGGATACGCAGTATTTT	CAWRLTGSVGDTQYF
few	TRBJ2-2	TRBD2	TRBV29-1	TGCAGCGTTAGTACTAGCGGGGGAGCCGGGGAGCTGTTTTTT	CSVSTSGGAGELFF
many	TRBJ2-5	TRBD2	TRBV10-3	TGTGCCATCAGGGGAGGACTAGGACAAGAGACCCAGTACTTC	CAIRGGLGQETQYF
few	TRBJ2-7	TRBD1	TRBV6-2/TRBV6-3	TGTGCCAGCAGTTACACAGGGGGCGGCTCCTACGAGCAGTACTTC	CASSYTGGGSYEQYF
many	TRBJ2-7	TRBD1	TRBV7-9	TGTGCCAGCAGCTTTGTTGGAAACAGGGGCTCCGAGCAGTACTTC	CASSFVGNRGSEQYF
many	TRBJ1-6	TRBD1	TRBV4-2	TGTGCCAGCAGCCAAGGAGGTGGACAGGGGGCTACGTTAATCGCGACACCCCTCCACTTT	CASSQGGGQGATLIATPLHF
NA	TRBJ2-7	TRBD1	TRBV6-2/TRBV6-3	TGTGCCAGTCTTCAAGGTGGGACAGGGGCCTACGAGCAGTACTTC	CASLQGGTGAYEQYF
many	TRBJ2-2	TRBD2	TRBV12-3/TRBV12-4	TGTGCCAGCAGCCCATCGACTAGCGGGAGGCGCACCGGGGAGCTGTTTTTT	CASSPSTSGRRTGELFF
NA	TRBJ2-1	NA	TRBV5-6	TGTGCCAGCAGCTTGCCACAGGCGACTGAGCAGTTCTTC	CASSLPQATEQFF
few	TRBJ2-5	TRBD2	TRBV5-1	TGCGCCAGCAGCTCAGACCCGGGACTATCAGAGACCCAGTACTTC	CASSSDPGLSETQYF
many	TRBJ2-3	NA	TRBV7-9	TGTGCCAGCAGCTCGACTAGCACAGATACGCAGTATTTT	CASSSTSTDTQYF
NA	TRBJ2-7	NA	TRBV13	TGTGCCAGCGTCTGGGCGGGGGCCGAGATGGAGCAGTACTTC	CASVWAGAEMEQYF
NA	TRBJ2-7	NA	TRBV4-1	TGCGCCAGCAGCCAAGTGGGTCAATGGGTAGAGCAGTACTTC	CASSQVGQWVEQYF
few	TRBJ1-1	NA	TRBV18	TGTGCCAGCTCACCATCCAGGGAGTCTGAAGCTTTCTTT	CASSPSRESEAFF
many	TRBJ2-1	TRBD2	TRBV20-1	TGCAGTGCTATCTCACTAGCGGTCTACAATGAGCAGTTCTTC	CSAISLAVYNEQFF
few	TRBJ1-4	NA	TRBV20-1	TGCAGTGCCCGCCCTTTCAGCAGGACAACTAATGAAAAACTGTTTTTT	CSARPFSRTTNEKLFF
few	TRBJ2-6	TRBD2	TRBV6-2/TRBV6-3	TGTGCCAGCAGTTACTCGATGACTAGATTGACTAGCGGGAGTCCTGGGGCCAACGTCCTGACTTTC	CASSYSMTRLTSGSPGANVLTF
few	TRBJ2-1	NA	TRBV11-3	TGTGCCAGCAGCTTAGCACCCTCCTACAATGAGCAGTTCTTC	CASSLAPSYNEQFF
many	TRBJ2-1	NA	TRBV27	TGTGCCAGCAGTTTCCTCCCGGTTCGGGACAATGAGCAGTTCTTC	CASSFLPVRDNEQFF
many	TRBJ2-1	NA	TRBV24-1	TGTGCCACCAGTGATTTGTTTGGACAGTACAATGAGCAGTTCTTC	CATSDLFGQYNEQFF
few	TRBJ2-7	TRBD2	TRBV9	TGTGCCAGCAGCCTAGGACTAGCGGGGGGCCCTCCCTACGACGAGCAGTACTTC	CASSLGLAGGPPYDEQYF
many	TRBJ2-1	NA	TRBV4-3	TGCGCCAGCAGCCAGGGAAACTGGGATGAGCAGTTCTTC	CASSQGNWDEQFF
many	TRBJ2-2	TRBD2	TRBV5-1	TGCGCCTATTCTGGACTAGCGGGGGGGCCAGACACCGGGGAGCTGTTTTTT	CAYSGLAGGPDTGELFF
few	TRBJ2-3	NA	TRBV5-1	TGCGCCAGCAGCTTAGGTCTCCCGGGTCTGGGCACAGATACGCAGTATTTT	CASSLGLPGLGTDTQYF
few	TRBJ2-2	TRBD1	TRBV24-1	TGTGCCACCAGTGAAAGGACAGGGGATTTCACCGGGGAGCTGTTTTTT	CATSERTGDFTGELFF
NA	TRBJ2-3	NA	TRBV7-2	TGTGCCAGCAGCTTAGCGTTACTCGCGCAGTATTTT	CASSLALLAQYF
NA	TRBJ1-2	NA	TRBV5-1	TGCGCCAGCAGCCGGGGCTCGCTGGACTATGGCTACACCTTC	CASSRGSLDYGYTF
few	TRBJ1-2	NA	TRBV6-1	TGTGCCAGCACCAGGGACGGTAACTATGGCTACACCTTC	CASTRDGNYGYTF
few	TRBJ2-7	NA	TRBV9	TGTGCCAGCAGCGTAGCGGGTAAGGGGTACGAGCAGTACTTC	CASSVAGKGYEQYF
NA	TRBJ2-1	NA	TRBV29-1	TGCAGCGCCGAGGACCTCCCGAATGAGCAGTTCTTC	CSAEDLPNEQFF
few	TRBJ2-7	NA	TRBV12-3/TRBV12-4	TGTGCCAGCAACTCACGCGTCAGATCTATCTACGAGCAGTACTTC	CASNSRVRSIYEQYF
few	TRBJ2-2	NA	TRBV4-1	TGCGCCAGCAGCCCCCGGGTTTCGGACACCGGGGAGCTGTTTTTT	CASSPRVSDTGELFF
many	TRBJ2-1	NA	TRBV5-1	TGCGCCAGCAGCCCGGAGGCGGACGTCTCCTACAATGAGCAGTTCTTC	CASSPEADVSYNEQFF
few	TRBJ1-6	TRBD1	TRBV7-2	TGTGCCAGCAGCCTTACCCCGGACAGGGGTAATTCACCCCTCCACTTT	CASSLTPDRGNSPLHF
many	TRBJ2-2	TRBD2	TRBV9	TGTGCCAGCAGCGTAGCCATCACCATTAGCGGGAGCTACGACACCGGGGAGCTGTTTTTT	CASSVAITISGSYDTGELFF
NA	TRBJ2-6	TRBD1	TRBV27	TGTGCCAGCACGTCGGGACAGGGGGCGGCTGGGGCCAACGTCCTGACTTTC	CASTSGQGAAGANVLTF
NA	TRBJ1-2	NA	TRBV12-5	TGTGCTAGTGGTTCCCTGGGGGGGGGAGCCTATGGCTACACCTTC	CASGSLGGGAYGYTF
NA	TRBJ2-4	NA	TRBV25-1	TGTGCCAGCAGTAGGGGTTTGAACATTCAGTACTTC	CASSRGLNIQYF
NA	TRBJ1-1	NA	TRBV18	TGTGCCAGCTCACGCGGATTCAAGAACACTGAAGCTTTCTTT	CASSRGFKNTEAFF
NA	TRBJ2-1	NA	TRBV7-9	TGTGCCAGCAGCTTATCAGGGGTTGAGCAGTTCTTC	CASSLSGVEQFF
few	TRBJ1-1	TRBD1	TRBV29-1	TGCAGCGTCGCTCCGGGACAGGGGGCTGAAGCTTTCTTT	CSVAPGQGAEAFF
few	TRBJ1-1	NA	TRBV6-5	TGTGCCAGCAGTTACTCGAGGCCCACGCTTTTT	CASSYSRPTLF
few	TRBJ2-5	TRBD2	TRBV3-1	TGTGCCAGCAGCCAAGAGAGGGGAGCGGGAGGGCCGGAGACCCAGTACTTC	CASSQERGAGGPETQYF
NA	TRBJ2-3	TRBD1	TRBV6-4	TGTGCCAGCAGCACGACAGGGGTGGGCACAGATACGCAGTATTTT	CASSTTGVGTDTQYF
few	TRBJ2-7	TRBD1	TRBV2	TGTGCCAGCAGTGTGCAGGGGGCGAGTTACGAGCAGTACTTC	CASSVQGASYEQYF
NA	TRBJ2-2	NA	TRBV3-1	TGTGCCTTCTGTTTAGTAGACAGCCTATACTCGAACACCGGGGAGCTGTTTTTT	CAFCLVDSLYSNTGELFF
many	TRBJ2-1	NA	TRBV27	TGTGCCAGCAAGGGTCCATCGGGCAATGAGCAGTTCTTC	CASKGPSGNEQFF
NA	TRBJ2-5	NA	TRBV7-2	TGTGCCAGCAGCATAGCAGGGGGGGAATGGGAGACCCAGTACTTC	CASSIAGGEWETQYF
few	TRBJ2-1	TRBD2	TRBV6-4	TGTGCCAGCAGTGTTTCGGCGGGAGGGCGGAATGAGCAGTTCTTC	CASSVSAGGRNEQFF